A single TCR beta chain is shown here with its context. In the source study's methods: Scientists estimated how many nucleated cells there were by amplifying reference gene primers. Some clones are missing from TCRdb's copy, which holds only in-frame ones; the method was immunoSEQ multiplex PCR. V and J calls and clone size follow that table, whereas D and trimming were derived from the DNA. Altogether 140,000 or so clones are present, 76% being singletons, with the ten largest covering roughly 4.2%. These data come from a study of blood T cell repertoires in COVID-19. Study-level information: In each case, the material was cDNA or gDNA derived from T cells, B-cell-depleted T cells, or PBMCs.

V shed 6 bases, J shed 2 bases, and the junction held 11 bases outside the gene matches. This CDR3 is 17 amino acids long. Germline V gene sequence: CDR1 LNHDA, CDR2 SQIVND (reference sequence). The sequencing input was peripheral blood. The source is a man between 60 and 75 years old with acute or convalescent COVID-19. The J gene is TRBJ2-3, the V gene TRBV19; 10 nucleotides match TRBD2. The CDR3 DNA reads as TGTGCCAGTAGACCCGGGGCTAGCGGGAGTCACACAGATACGCAGTATTTT. Its protein product is CASRPGASGSHTDTQYF.